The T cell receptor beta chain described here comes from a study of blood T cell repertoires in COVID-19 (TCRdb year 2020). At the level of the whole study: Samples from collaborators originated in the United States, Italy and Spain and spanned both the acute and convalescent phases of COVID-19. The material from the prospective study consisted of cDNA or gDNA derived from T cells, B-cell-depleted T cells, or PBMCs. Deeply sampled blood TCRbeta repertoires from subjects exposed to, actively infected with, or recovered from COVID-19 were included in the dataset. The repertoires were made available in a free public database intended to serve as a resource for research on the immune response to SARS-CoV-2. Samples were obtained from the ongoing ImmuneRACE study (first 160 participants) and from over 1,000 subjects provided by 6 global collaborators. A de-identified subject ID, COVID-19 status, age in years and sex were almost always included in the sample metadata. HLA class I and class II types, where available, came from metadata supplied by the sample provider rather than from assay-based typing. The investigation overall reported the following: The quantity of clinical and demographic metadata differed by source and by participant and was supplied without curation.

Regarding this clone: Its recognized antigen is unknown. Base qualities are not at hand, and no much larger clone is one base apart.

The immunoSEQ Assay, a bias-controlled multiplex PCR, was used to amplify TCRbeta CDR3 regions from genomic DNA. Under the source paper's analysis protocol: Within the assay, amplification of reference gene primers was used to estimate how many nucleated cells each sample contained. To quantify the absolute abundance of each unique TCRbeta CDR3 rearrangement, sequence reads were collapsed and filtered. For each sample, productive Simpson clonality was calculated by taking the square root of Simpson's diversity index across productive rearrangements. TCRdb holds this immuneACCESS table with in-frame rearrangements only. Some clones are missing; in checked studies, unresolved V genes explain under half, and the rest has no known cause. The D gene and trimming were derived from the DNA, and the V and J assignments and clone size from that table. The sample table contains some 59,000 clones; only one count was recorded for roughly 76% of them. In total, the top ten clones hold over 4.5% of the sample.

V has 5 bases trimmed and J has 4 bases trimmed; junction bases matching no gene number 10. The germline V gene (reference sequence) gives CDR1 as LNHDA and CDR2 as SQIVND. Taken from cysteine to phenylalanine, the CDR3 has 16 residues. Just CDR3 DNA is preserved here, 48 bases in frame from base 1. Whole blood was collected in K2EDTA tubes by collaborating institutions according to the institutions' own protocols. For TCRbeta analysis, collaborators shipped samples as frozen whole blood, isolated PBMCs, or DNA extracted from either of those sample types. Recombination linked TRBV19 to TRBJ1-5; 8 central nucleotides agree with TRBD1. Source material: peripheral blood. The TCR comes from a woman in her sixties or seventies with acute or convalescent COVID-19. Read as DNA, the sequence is TGTGCCAGTAGTCCGAGACCTCAGGGGGCGAATCAGCCCCAGCATTTT. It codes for CASSPRPQGANQPQHF.